The next 13 T cell receptor beta chains were all read from a single sample in a study of T cells after yellow fever vaccination. In TCRdb, the 5' RACE reads were re-called with MiXCR into one record per CDR3 protein. Of 150,000 to 200,000 distinct CDR3 sequences in the sample, approximately 6.8% were seen once. The material was CD4+ T cells sorted from PBMCs, obtained 5 to 6 days after the first yellow fever vaccination. The receptors derive from a man aged 18 to 35 who received the YFV17D yellow fever vaccine.

This clonotype has just a few counts. The rearrangement joins TRBV20-1 to TRBJ1-5, with D perhaps TRBD1 (5 bases). Germline-derived CDR1 and CDR2 are DFQATT and SNEGSKA (reference sequence). The CDR3 spans 14 residues. V lost 1 base, J lost 1 base, and 8 bases lay in between. The CDR3 is CSARVQGSNQPQHF. CDR3 sequence (DNA): TGCAGTGCTAGAGTTCAGGGAAGCAATCAGCCCCAGCATTTT.

V usage is TRBV6-4 and J usage is TRBJ1-2; D gene ambiguous. Germline V gene lookup returns CDR1 MRHNA and CDR2 SNTAGT. V shed 4 bases and J shed 4 bases, with 10 bases lying between them. The CDR3 covers 13 residues. The CDR3: CASSAAGSYGYTF. CDR3 sequence (DNA): TGTGCCAGCAGTGCTGCCGGGTCCTATGGCTACACCTTC.

Many counts were recorded for this clonotype. The chain couples TRBV5-6 to TRBJ2-1; D is unclear. Trimming removed 1 base from V and 15 bases from J, with 20 bases in between. The CDR3 is 14 residues long. In germline, CDR1 is SGHDT, CDR2 YYEEEE. In DNA form, the CDR3 reads TGTGCCAGCAGCTTGAGGGATTATGCCCTAAGAGCGTTCTTC. This gives the protein CASSLRDYALRAFF.

The chain is built from TRBV28 and TRBJ1-4; D gene uncertain. Germline loops: CDR1 MDHEN, CDR2 SYDVKM. This CDR3 has 15 residues. Between the trimmed V and J ends, which lost 4 bases and 7 bases, there was a span of 16 bases. CDR3 in amino acids: CASSSTLAIREKLFF. For the CDR3, the DNA is TGTGCCAGCAGTTCGACACTAGCGATACGTGAAAAACTGTTTTTT.

In this sample, this clonotype turned up a few times. This chain joins TRBV9 and TRBJ1-6; D unresolved. The V gene lost 0 bases and the J gene lost 0 bases, with 10 bases spanning the gap. CDR1 SGDLS and CDR2 YYNGEE come from the germline V gene. This CDR3 spans 17 amino acids. The CDR3 DNA is TGTGCCAGCAGCGTAGCTCGTACCAGCTCCTATAATTCACCCCTCCACTTT. It encodes CASSVARTSSYNSPLHF.

This clonotype was found a few times. The chain is built from TRBV4-1 and TRBJ2-5; D remains unclear. The CDR3 covers 13 residues. Germline CDR1 and CDR2: MGHRA and YSYEKL. V was cut by 5 bases and J by 9 bases, with 16 bases left in between. The CDR3 DNA follows: TGCGCCAGCAGCGATAGGAGACCGCTACCCCAGTACTTC. It encodes CASSDRRPLPQYF.

This clonotype was counted at least ten times. The genes are TRBV4-1 and TRBJ2-2; TRBD1 agrees at 8 bases. The V segment lost 5 bases and the J segment 6 bases; nucleotides outside the gene matches: 8. CDR3 length: 15 residues. CDR1 is MGHRA and CDR2 is YSYEKL in the germline V gene. The CDR3 DNA sequence: TGCGCCAGCAGCGCCAGGGGGCTCTCGTCCGGGGAGCTGTTTTTT. Protein product: CASSARGLSSGELFF.

This rearrangement joins TRBV5-1 to TRBJ2-4; D remains ambiguous. Trimming pared 4 bases from V and 12 bases from J, leaving 17 bases between. The germline gives CDR1 SGHRS, CDR2 YFSETQ. The CDR3 loop spans 13 amino acids. CDR3 sequence: CASSPQVWKTQYF. The CDR3 DNA sequence: TGCGCCAGCAGCCCTCAAGTTTGGAAGACTCAGTACTTC.

The chain combines TRBV27 with TRBJ2-2; TRBD2 matches at 13 bases. Germline V gene lookup returns CDR1 MNHEY and CDR2 SMNVEV (reference sequence). V gave up 6 bases and J gave up 6 bases; unmatched junction bases: 4. The CDR3 extends over 15 amino acids. The CDR3 bases are TGTGCCAGCAGAGAACTAGCGGGGGGGCCCGGGGAGCTGTTTTTT. Encoded protein: CASRELAGGPGELFF.

CDR3 amino acids: CSASGTGSGTYNEQFF. Here the CDR3 DNA reads TGCAGTGCTAGCGGGACAGGAAGTGGGACGTACAATGAGCAGTTCTTC. The chain recombines TRBV20-1 with TRBJ2-1, with 8 bases identical to TRBD1. The trim removed 3 bases at V and 4 bases at J, leaving 11 bases unmatched. The germline gives CDR1 DFQATT, CDR2 SNEGSKA (reference sequence). This CDR3 contains 16 residues.

V is TRBV7-2 and J is TRBJ2-3; D is uncertain. This CDR3 region has 15 residues. Per the germline V gene, CDR1 is SGHTA and CDR2 is FQGNSA. Trimming took off 2 bases at V and 6 bases at J, with 15 bases between the two ends. The CDR3: CASSLHSAVADTQYF. The CDR3 DNA reads TGTGCCAGCAGCTTACATTCAGCTGTGGCGGATACGCAGTATTTT. The full variable domain, its missing parts supplied by reference TRBV7-2 and TRBJ2-3, is GAGVSQSPSNKVTEKGKDVELRCDPISGHTALYWYRQSLGQGLEFLIYFQGNSAPDKSGLPSDRFSAERTGGSVSTLTIQRTQQEDSAVYLCASSLHSAVADTQYFGPGTRLTVL.

This clonotype was seen at least ten times. The gene calls are TRBV20-1 and TRBJ2-7; perhaps TRBD2 as D (5 bases). Germline values: CDR1 DFQATT, CDR2 SNEGSKA (reference sequence). The V gene lost 6 bases and the J gene lost 5 bases, with 14 bases spanning the gap. The CDR3 has 12 residues. This CDR3 reads CSARGSFDEQYV. CDR3 coding DNA: TGCAGTGCCCGAGGGTCTTTCGACGAGCAGTACGTC.

This chain joins TRBV6-1 and TRBJ2-7; D possibly corresponds to TRBD2 (6 bases). Germline CDR1 MNHNS, CDR2 SASEGT. V dropped 2 bases and J dropped 1 base, with 9 bases sitting between them. The length of the CDR3 is 14 residues. The CDR3 sequence is CASSELAGSYEQYV. In DNA, the CDR3 is TGTGCCAGCAGTGAACTGGCGGGGTCCTACGAGCAGTACGTC.